This note documents a single TCR beta chain sequence. No antigen is known for it. The trim removed 6 bases at V and 3 bases at J, leaving 7 bases unmatched. Germline lookup yields CDR1 MNHEY and CDR2 SVGAGI. This CDR3 is 14 amino acids long. The sample is drawn from a study of beta chain features in type 1 diabetes. Study findings and constraints: Using cDNA template may skew counts toward highly expressing activated cells.

Investigators reverse transcribed all isolated RNA, so they sequenced expressed TCRB transcripts. Generated by immunoSEQ multiplex PCR, the TCRdb table keeps only in-frame clones and is missing some. The sample has just over 450,000 clones, around 30% seen once. The chain uses TRBV6-5 and TRBJ2-7; 8 nucleotides agree with TRBD1. The source material was naive CD4+ T cells from blood. The sequence was obtained from a man aged 18 to 29 in good health. The CDR3 loop is CASSRDRGFYEQYF. DNA of the CDR3: TGTGCCAGCAGCCGAGACAGGGGATTCTACGAGCAGTACTTC.